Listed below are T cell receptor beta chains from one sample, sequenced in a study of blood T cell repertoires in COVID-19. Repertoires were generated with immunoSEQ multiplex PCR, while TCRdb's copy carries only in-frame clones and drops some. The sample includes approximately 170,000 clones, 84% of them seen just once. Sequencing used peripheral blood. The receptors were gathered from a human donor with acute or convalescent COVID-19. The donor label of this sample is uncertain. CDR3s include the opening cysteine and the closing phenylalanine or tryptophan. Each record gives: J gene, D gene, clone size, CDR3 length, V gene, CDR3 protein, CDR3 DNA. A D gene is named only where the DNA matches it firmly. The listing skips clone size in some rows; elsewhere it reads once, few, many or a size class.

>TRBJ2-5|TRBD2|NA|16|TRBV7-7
CASSTGLAGTQETQYF
TGTGCTAGCAGCACGGGACTAGCGGGGACTCAAGAGACCCAGTACTTC
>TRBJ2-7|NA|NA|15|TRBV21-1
CASSLTWGVGYEQYF
TGTGCCAGCAGCCTTACGTGGGGGGTGGGCTACGAGCAGTACTTC
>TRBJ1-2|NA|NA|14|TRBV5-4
CASSPWDNDYGYTF
TGTGCCAGCAGCCCTTGGGACAACGACTATGGCTACACCTTC
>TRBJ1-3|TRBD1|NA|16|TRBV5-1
CASSLHNPGQGNTIYF
TGCGCCAGCAGCTTGCACAACCCGGGACAGGGAAACACCATATATTTT
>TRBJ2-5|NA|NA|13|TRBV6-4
CASSPSRSETQYF
TGTGCCAGCAGTCCGTCGAGATCGGAGACCCAGTACTTC
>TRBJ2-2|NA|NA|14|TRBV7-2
CASSLALRTGELFF
TGTGCCAGCAGCTTAGCGCTTCGCACAGGGGAGCTGTTTTTT
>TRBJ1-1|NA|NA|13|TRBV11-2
CASSLMSDRRAFF
TGTGCCAGCAGCTTAATGTCCGACAGAAGGGCTTTCTTT
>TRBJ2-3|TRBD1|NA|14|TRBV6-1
CASSDAGGPDTQYF
TGTGCCAGCAGTGACGCAGGGGGCCCAGATACGCAGTATTTT
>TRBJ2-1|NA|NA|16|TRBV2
CASRGSLSGVANEQFF
TGTGCCAGCAGGGGAAGTTTGAGCGGAGTGGCGAATGAGCAGTTCTTC
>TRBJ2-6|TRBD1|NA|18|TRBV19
CASSIRLQGATGANVLTF
TGTGCCAGTAGTATAAGGTTGCAGGGGGCAACGGGGGCCAACGTCCTGACTTTC
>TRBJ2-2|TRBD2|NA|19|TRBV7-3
CASSPPGLAGGARTGELFF
TGTGCCAGCAGCCCGCCGGGACTAGCGGGGGGGGCGAGGACCGGGGAGCTGTTTTTT
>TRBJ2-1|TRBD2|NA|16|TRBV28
CASSTPASGAWNEQFF
TGTGCCAGCAGTACCCCGGCTAGCGGGGCTTGGAATGAGCAGTTCTTC
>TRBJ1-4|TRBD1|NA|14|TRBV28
CASSLTGGREKLFF
TGTGCCAGCAGTCTTACAGGGGGCCGTGAAAAACTGTTTTTT
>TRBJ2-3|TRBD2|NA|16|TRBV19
CASSIGAGGPADTQYF
TGTGCCAGTAGTATAGGAGCGGGAGGGCCCGCAGATACGCAGTATTTT
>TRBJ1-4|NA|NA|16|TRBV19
CASSPSSREVVEKLFF
TGTGCCAGTAGTCCGTCCTCCAGGGAGGTGGTAGAAAAACTGTTTTTT
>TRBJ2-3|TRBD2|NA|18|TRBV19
CASSRRTSGETSTDTQYF
TGTGCCAGTAGCCGGAGGACTAGCGGGGAAACTAGCACAGATACGCAGTATTTT
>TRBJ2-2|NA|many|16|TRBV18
CASSPGQIPNTGELFF
TGTGCCAGCTCACCTGGACAGATTCCGAACACCGGGGAGCTGTTTTTT
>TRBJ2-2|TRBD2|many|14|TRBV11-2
CASMLAGGAGELFF
TGTGCCAGCATGCTAGCGGGAGGCGCCGGGGAGCTGTTTTTT
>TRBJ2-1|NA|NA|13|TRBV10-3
CATQGTPHNEQFF
TGTGCCACCCAAGGGACTCCGCACAATGAGCAGTTCTTC
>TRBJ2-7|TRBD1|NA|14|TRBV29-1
CSVADRGSSYEQYF
TGCAGCGTCGCAGACAGGGGGAGCTCCTACGAGCAGTACTTC
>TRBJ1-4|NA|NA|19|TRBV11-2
CASSLSGAGGSPTNEKLFF
TGTGCCAGCAGCTTAAGCGGGGCGGGGGGATCCCCAACTAATGAAAAACTGTTTTTT
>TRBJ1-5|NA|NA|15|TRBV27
CASTQDPRGNQPQHF
TGTGCCAGCACCCAGGACCCGCGGGGCAATCAGCCCCAGCATTTT
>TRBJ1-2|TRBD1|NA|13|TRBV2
CASSGSQGGGYTF
TGTGCCAGCAGTGGGAGCCAGGGGGGTGGCTACACCTTC
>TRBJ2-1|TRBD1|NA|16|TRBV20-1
CSASPYGQGKVNEQFF
TGCAGTGCTAGTCCCTACGGACAGGGAAAAGTTAATGAGCAGTTCTTC